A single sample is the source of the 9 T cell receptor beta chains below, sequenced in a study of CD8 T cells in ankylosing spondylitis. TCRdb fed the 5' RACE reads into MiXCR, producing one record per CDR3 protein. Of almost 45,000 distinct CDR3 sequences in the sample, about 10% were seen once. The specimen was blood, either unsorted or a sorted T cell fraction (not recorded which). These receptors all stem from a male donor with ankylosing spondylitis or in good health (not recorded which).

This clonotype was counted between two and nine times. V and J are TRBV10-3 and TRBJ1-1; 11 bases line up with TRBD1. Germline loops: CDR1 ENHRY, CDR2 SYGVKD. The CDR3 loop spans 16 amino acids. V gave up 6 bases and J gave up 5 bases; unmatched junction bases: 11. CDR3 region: CAISLHGQGAGTEAFF. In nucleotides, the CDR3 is TGTGCCATCAGCCTCCACGGACAGGGGGCCGGGACTGAAGCTTTCTTT.

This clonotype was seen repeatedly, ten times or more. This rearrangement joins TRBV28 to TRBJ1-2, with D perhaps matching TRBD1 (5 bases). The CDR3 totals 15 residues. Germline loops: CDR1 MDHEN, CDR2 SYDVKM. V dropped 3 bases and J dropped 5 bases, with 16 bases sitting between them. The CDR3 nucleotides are TGTGCCAGCAGTTTTTCCGGACACTCTACGTATGGCTACACCTTC. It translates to CASSFSGHSTYGYTF.

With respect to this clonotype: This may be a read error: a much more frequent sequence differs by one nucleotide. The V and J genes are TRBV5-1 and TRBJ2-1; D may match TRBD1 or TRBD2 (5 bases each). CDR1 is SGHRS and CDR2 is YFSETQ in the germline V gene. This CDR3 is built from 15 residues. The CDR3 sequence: CANSSQGVQTIEQFF. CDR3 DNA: TGCGCCAACAGCTCCCAGGGAGTGCAGACAATTGAGCAGTTCTTC.

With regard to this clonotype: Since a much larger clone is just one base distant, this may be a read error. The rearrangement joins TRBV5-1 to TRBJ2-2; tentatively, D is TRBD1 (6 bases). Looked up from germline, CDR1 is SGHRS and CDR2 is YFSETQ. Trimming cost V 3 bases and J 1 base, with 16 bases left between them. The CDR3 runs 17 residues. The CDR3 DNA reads TGCGCCAGCAGCTCACTTTCGGAGACAGGGAACACCGGGGAGCTGTTTTTT. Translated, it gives CASSSLSETGNTGELFF. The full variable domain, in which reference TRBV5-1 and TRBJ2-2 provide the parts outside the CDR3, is KAGVTQTPRYLIKTRGQQVTLSCSPISGHRSVSWYQQTPGQGLQFLFEYFSETQRNKGNFPGRFSGRQFSNSRSEMNVSTLELGDSALYLCASSSLSETGNTGELFFGEGSRLTVL.

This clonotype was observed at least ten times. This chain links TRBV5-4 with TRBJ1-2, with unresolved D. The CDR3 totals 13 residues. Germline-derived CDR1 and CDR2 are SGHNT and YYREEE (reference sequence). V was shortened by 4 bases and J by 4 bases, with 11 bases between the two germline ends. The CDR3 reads CASSVTGSYGYTF. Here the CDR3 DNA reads TGTGCCAGCAGCGTGACTGGGAGCTATGGCTACACCTTC.

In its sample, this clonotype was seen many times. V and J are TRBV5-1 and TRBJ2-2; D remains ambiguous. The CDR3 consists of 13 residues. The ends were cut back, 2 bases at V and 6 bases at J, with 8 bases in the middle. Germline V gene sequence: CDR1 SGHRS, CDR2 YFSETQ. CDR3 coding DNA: TGCGCCAGCAGCTTTGAGGTCCCCGGGGAGCTGTTTTTT. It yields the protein CASSFEVPGELFF.

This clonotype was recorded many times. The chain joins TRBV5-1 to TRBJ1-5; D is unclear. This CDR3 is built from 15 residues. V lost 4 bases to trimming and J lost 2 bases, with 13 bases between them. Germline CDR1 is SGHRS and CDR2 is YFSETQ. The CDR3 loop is CASSDLPGGNQPQHF. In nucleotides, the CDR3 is TGCGCCAGCAGCGACCTTCCTGGAGGCAATCAGCCCCAGCATTTT.

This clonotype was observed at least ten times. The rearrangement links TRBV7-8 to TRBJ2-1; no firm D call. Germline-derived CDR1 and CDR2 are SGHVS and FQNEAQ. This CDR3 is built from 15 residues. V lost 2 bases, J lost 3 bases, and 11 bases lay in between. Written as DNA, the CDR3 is TGTGCCAGCAGCTTATCTCCAGGCCGCTACAATGAGCAGTTCTTC. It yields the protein CASSLSPGRYNEQFF. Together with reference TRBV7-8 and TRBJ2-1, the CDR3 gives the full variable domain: GAGVSQSPRYKVAKRGQDVALRCDPISGHVSLFWYQQALGQGPEFLTYFQNEAQLDKSGLPSDRFFAERPEGSVSTLKIQRTQQEDSAVYLCASSLSPGRYNEQFFGPGTRLTVL.

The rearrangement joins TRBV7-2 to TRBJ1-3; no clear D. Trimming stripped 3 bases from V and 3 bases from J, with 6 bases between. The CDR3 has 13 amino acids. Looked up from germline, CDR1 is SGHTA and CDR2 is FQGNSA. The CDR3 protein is CASSFRLGNTIYF. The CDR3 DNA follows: TGTGCCAGCAGCTTCCGCCTTGGAAACACCATATATTTT.